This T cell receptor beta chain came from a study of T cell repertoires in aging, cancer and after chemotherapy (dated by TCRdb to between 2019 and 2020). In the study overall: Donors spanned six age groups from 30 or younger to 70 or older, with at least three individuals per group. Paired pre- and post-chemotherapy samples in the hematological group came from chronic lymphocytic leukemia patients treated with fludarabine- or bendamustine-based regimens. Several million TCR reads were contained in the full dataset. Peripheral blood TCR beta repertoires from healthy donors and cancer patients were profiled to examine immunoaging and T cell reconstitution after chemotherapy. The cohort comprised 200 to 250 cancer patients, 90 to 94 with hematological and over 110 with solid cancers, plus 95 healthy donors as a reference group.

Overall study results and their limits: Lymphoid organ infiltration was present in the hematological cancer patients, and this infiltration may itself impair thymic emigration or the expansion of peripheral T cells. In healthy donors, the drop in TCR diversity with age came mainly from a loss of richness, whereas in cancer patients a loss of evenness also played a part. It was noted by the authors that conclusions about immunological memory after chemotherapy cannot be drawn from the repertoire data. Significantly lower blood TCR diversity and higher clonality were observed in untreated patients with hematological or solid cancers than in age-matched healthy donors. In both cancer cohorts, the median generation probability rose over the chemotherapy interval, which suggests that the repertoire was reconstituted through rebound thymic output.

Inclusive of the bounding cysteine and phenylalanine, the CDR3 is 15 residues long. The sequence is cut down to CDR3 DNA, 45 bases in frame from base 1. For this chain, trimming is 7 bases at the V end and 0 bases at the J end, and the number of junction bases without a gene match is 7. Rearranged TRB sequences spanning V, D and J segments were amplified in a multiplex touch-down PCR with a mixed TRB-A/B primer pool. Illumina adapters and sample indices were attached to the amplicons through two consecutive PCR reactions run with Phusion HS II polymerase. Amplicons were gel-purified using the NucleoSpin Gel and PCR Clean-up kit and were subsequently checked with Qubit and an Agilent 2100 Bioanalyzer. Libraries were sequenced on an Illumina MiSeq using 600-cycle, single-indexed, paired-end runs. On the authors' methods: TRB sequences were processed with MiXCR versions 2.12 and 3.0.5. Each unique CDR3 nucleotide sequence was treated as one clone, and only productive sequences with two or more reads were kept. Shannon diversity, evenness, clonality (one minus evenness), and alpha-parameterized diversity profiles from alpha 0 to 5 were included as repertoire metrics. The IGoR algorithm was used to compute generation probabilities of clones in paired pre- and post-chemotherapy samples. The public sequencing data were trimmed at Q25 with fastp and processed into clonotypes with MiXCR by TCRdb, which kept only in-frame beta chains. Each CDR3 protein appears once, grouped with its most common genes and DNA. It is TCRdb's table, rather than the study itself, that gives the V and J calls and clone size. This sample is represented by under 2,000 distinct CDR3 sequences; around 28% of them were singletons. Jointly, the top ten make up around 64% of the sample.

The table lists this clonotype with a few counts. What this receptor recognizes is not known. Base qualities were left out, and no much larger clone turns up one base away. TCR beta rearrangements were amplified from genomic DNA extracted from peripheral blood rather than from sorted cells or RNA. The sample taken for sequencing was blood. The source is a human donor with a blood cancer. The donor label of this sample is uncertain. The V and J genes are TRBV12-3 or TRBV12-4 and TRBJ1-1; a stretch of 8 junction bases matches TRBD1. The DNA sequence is TGTGCCAGCAACGAGAGACAGGGGATGAACACTGAAGCTTTCTTT. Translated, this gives CASNERQGMNTEAFF.